The clone carrying this T cell receptor beta chain has only a few counts. Its specificity is not known. After constant-region reverse-primer amplification, full-length variable regions underwent semi-nested PCR with Nested Universal Primer A. TCRdb passed the 5' RACE reads through MiXCR, listing each CDR3 protein once. Of 20,000 to 25,000 distinct CDR3 sequences listed, about 30% were seen once; the top ten hold around 2.3%. General study results and limits: Larger-cohort validation covered only one TCR beta V-J rearrangement. Tumor-infiltrating Treg TCR alpha and beta sequences overlapped most with tumor naive CD4+ T cells, then blood naive.

CD25-based Treg depletion was applied to purified naive CD4+ T cells. The sample consisted of tumor-infiltrating naive CD4+ T cells sorted from the breast tumor. Indicated subset: naive CD4+ T cells, CD4+CD45RA+CD25-. This TCR was sampled from a female donor with breast cancer.

As DNA, the CDR3 is TGTGCCACCAGTGATTCGGGACCTTACACAGATACGCAGTATTTT. Protein: CATSDSGPYTDTQYF. The chain uses TRBV24-1 and TRBJ2-3; perhaps D is TRBD1 or TRBD2 (5 bases each). This CDR3 is 15 amino acids long. Germline values: CDR1 KGHDR, CDR2 SFDVKD. V lost 2 bases to trimming and J lost 2 bases, with 10 bases between them.